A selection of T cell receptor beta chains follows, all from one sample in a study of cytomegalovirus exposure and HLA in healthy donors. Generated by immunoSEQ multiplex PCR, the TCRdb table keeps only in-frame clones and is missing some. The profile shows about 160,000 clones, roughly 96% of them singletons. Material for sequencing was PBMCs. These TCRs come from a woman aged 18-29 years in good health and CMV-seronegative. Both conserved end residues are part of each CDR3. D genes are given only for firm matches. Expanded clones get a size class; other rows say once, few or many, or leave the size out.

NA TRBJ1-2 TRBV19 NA CASMKPGTSNYGYTF TGTGCCAGTATGAAACCCGGGACATCGAACTATGGCTACACCTTC
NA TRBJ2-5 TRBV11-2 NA CASSLGGVETQYF TGTGCCAGCAGCCTAGGGGGGGTTGAGACCCAGTACTTC
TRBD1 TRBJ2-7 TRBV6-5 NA CASSYTAGTGGYEQYF TGTGCCAGCAGTTACACTGCCGGGACAGGGGGTTACGAGCAGTACTTC
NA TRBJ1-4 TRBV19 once CASSKLTEKLFF TGTGCCAGTAGTAAACTTACTGAAAAACTGTTTTTT
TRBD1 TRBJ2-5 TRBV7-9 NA CASSRFLQGKETQYF TGTGCCAGCAGCCGTTTCCTACAGGGGAAAGAGACCCAGTACTTC
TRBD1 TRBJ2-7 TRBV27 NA CASGTGGHEQYF TGTGCCAGCGGCACAGGGGGCCACGAGCAGTACTTC
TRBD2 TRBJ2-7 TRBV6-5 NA CASSRGPRGGYEQYF TGTGCCAGCAGTCGGGGCCCGCGGGGAGGGTACGAGCAGTACTTC
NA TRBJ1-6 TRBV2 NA CASSEALSNSPLHF TGTGCCAGCAGTGAAGCGCTCAGTAATTCACCCCTCCACTTT
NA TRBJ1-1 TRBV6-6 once CASSYRGNTEAFF TGTGCCAGCAGTTACCGAGGGAACACTGAAGCTTTCTTT
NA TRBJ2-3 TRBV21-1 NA CASSKPLGQEAADTQYF TGTGCCAGCAGCAAACCGCTTGGACAGGAAGCCGCAGATACGCAGTATTTT
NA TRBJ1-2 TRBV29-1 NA CSVEMGGYTF TGCAGCGTTGAAATGGGCGGCTACACCTTC
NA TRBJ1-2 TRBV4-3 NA CASSHETSVNYGYTF TGCGCCAGCAGCCATGAGACTTCTGTTAACTATGGCTACACCTTC
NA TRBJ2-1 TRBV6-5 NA CASSYSSGDYNEQFF TGTGCCAGCAGTTACTCTTCGGGGGATTACAATGAGCAGTTCTTC
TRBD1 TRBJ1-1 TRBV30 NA CAWNVGGEAFF TGTGCCTGGAACGTAGGGGGCGAAGCTTTCTTT